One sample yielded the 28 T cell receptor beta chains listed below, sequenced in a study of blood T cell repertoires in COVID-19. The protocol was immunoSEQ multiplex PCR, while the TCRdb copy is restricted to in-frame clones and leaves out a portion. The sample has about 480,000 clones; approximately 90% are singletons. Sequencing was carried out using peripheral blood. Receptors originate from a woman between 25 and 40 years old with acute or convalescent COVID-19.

The CDR3 sequence: CASSVDSNYGYTF. In nucleotides, the CDR3 is TGTGCCAGCAGCGTGGACAGTAACTATGGCTACACCTTC. The rearrangement joins TRBV11-2 to TRBJ1-2; D perhaps matches TRBD1 (6 bases). The germline V and J ends were trimmed by 5 bases and 1 base, with 8 bases remaining between them. CDR1 is SGHAT and CDR2 is FQNNGV in the germline V gene. The CDR3 spans 13 residues.

The CDR3: CASSSPQGEQFF. The CDR3 nucleotides read TGTGCCAGCAGCTCACCTCAGGGTGAGCAGTTCTTC. The chain has TRBV5-6 and TRBJ2-1; tentatively, D is TRBD1 (5 bases). Germline loops: CDR1 SGHDT, CDR2 YYEEEE. The V end was cut by 3 bases, the J end by 9 bases, with 10 bases between. This CDR3 comprises 12 residues.

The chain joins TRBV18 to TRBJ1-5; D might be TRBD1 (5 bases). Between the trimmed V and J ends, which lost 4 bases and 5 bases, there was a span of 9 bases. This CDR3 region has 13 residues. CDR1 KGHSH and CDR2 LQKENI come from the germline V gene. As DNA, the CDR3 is TGTGCCAGCTCACGGACAAAGGATCAGCCCCAGCATTTT. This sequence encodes CASSRTKDQPQHF.

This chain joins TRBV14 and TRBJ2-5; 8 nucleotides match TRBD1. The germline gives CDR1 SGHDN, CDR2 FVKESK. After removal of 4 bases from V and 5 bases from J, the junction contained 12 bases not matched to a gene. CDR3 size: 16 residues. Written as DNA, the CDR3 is TGTGCCAGCAGCCCAGACAGGGGATCTCGCCACGAGACCCAGTACTTC. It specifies CASSPDRGSRHETQYF.

CDR3 in amino acids: CASSLTPLADAGELFF. The CDR3 region has the DNA TGTGCCAGCAGCTTAACCCCACTAGCGGATGCCGGGGAGCTGTTTTTT. V and J are TRBV7-3 and TRBJ2-2; 8 bases align to TRBD2. With 0 bases clipped from V and 6 bases from J, the junction kept 6 bases outside the gene matches. This CDR3 contains 16 residues. Germline CDR1 is SGHTA and CDR2 is FQGTGA.

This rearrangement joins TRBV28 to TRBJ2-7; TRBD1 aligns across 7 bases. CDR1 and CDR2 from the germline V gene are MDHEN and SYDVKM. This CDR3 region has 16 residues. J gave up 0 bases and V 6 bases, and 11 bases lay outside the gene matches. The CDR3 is CASSQTTGTLSYEQYF. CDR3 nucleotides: TGTGCCAGCAGCCAAACGACAGGGACCCTCTCCTACGAGCAGTACTTC.

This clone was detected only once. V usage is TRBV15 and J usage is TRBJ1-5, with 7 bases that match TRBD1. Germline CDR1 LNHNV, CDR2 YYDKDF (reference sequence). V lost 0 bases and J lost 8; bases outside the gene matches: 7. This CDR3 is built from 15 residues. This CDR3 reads CATSRDRQGFEPQHF. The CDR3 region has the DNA TGTGCCACCAGCAGAGATCGACAGGGCTTTGAGCCCCAGCATTTT.

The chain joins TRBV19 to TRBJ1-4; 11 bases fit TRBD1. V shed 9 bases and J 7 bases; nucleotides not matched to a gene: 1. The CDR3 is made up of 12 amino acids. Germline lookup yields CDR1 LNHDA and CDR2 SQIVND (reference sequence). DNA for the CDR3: TGTGCCAGCGGGACAGGGGGTGAAAAACTGTTTTTT. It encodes CASGTGGEKLFF.

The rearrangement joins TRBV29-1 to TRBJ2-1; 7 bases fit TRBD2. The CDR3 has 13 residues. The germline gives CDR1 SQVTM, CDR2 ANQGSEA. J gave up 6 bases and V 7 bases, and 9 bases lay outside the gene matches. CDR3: CSAVRTSVNEQFF. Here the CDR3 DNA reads TGCAGCGCCGTCCGCACTAGCGTCAATGAGCAGTTCTTC.

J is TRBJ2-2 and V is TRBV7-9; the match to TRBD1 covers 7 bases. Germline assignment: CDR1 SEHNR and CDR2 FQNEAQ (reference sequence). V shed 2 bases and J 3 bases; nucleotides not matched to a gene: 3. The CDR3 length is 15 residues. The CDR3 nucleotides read TGTGCCAGCAGCTTAACGCAGGGGGACACCGGGGAGCTGTTTTTT. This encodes CASSLTQGDTGELFF.

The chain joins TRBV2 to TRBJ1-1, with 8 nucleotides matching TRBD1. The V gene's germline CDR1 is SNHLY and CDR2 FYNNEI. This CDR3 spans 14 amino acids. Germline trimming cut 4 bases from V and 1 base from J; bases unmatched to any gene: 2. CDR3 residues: CASSGTGGNTEAFF. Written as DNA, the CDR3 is TGTGCCAGCAGTGGCACAGGGGGGAACACTGAAGCTTTCTTT.

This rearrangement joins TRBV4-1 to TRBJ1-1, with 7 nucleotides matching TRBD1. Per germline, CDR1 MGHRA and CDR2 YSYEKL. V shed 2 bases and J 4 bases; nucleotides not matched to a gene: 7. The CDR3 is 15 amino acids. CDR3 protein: CASSQKQGMGTEAFF. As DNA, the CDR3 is TGCGCCAGCAGCCAAAAACAGGGGATGGGCACTGAAGCTTTCTTT.

CDR3 bases: TGTGCCAGCAGTATTAGACAGGGAAATCAGCCCCAGCATTTT. Translated, it gives CASSIRQGNQPQHF. This chain uses TRBV6-5 with TRBJ1-5, with TRBD1 matching over 7 bases. The CDR3 has 14 residues. Germline values: CDR1 MNHEY, CDR2 SVGAGI. V dropped 5 bases and J dropped 4; count of bases not matched to a gene: 5.

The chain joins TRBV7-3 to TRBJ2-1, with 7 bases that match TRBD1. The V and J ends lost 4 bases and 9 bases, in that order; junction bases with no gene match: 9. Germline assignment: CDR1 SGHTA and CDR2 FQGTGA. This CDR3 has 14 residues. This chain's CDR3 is CASSSGTAGGEQFF. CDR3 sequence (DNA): TGTGCCAGCAGCTCAGGGACAGCCGGAGGTGAGCAGTTCTTC. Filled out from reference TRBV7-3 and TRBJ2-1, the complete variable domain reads GAGVSQTPSNKVTEKGKYVELRCDPISGHTALYWYRQSLGQGPEFLIYFQGTGAADDSGLPNDRFFAVRPEGSVSTLKIQRTERGDSAVYLCASSSGTAGGEQFFGPGTRLTVL.

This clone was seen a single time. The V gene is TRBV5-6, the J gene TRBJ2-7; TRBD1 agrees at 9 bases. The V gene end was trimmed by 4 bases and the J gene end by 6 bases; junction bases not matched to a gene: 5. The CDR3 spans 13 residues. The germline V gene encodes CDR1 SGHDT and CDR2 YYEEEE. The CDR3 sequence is CASSNGTGSEQYF. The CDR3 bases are TGTGCCAGCAGCAACGGGACAGGGAGCGAGCAGTACTTC. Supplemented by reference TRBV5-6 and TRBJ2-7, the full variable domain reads DAGVTQSPTHLIKTRGQQVTLRCSPKSGHDTVSWYQQALGQGPQFIFQYYEEEERQRGNFPDRFSGHQFPNYSSELNVNALLLGDSALYLCASSNGTGSEQYFGPGTRLTVT.

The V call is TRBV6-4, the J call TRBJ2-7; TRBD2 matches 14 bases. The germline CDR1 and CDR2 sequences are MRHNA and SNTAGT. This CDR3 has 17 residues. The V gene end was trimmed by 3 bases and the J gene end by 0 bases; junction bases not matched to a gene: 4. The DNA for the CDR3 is TGTGCCAGCAGTGATGCCGGGACTAGCGGGAGCTCCTACGAGCAGTACTTC. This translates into CASSDAGTSGSSYEQYF.

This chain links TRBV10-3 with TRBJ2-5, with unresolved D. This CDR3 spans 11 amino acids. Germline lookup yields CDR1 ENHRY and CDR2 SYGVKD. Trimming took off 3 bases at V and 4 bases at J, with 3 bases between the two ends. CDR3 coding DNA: TGTGCCATCAGTGATCTAGAGACCCAGTACTTC. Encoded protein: CAISDLETQYF.

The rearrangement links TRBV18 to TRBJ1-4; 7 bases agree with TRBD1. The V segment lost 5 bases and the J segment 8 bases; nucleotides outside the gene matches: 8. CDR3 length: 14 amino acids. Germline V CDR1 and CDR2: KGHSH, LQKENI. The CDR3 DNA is TGTGCCAGCTCATTACAGGGGTTCGAGGAAAAACTGTTTTTT. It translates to CASSLQGFEEKLFF.

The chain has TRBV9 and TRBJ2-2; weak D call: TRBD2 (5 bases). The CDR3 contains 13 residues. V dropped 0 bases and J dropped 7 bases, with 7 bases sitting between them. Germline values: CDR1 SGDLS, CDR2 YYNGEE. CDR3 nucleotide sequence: TGTGCCAGCAGCGTAGCACTAGACGGGGAGCTGTTTTTT. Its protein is CASSVALDGELFF. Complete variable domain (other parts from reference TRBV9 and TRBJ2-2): DSGVTQTPKHLITATGQRVTLRCSPRSGDLSVYWYQQSLDQGLQFLIQYYNGEERAKGNILERFSAQQFPDLHSELNLSSLELGDSALYFCASSVALDGELFFGEGSRLTVL.

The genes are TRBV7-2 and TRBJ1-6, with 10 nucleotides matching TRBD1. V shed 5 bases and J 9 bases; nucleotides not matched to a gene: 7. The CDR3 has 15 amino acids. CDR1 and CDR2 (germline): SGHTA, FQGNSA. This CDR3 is CASSAGQGSFSPLHF. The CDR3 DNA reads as TGTGCCAGCAGCGCGGGACAGGGGAGTTTTTCACCCCTCCACTTT.

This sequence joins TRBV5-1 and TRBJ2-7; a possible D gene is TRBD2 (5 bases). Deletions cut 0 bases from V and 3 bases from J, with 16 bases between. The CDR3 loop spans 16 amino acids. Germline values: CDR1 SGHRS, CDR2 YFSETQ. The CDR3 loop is CASSLGIGGENYEQYF. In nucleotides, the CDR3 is TGCGCCAGCAGCTTGGGGATTGGAGGAGAAAACTACGAGCAGTACTTC.

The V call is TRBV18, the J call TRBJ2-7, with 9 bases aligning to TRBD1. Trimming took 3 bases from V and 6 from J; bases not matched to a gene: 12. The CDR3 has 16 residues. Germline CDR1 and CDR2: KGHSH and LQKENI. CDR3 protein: CASSPSLGTGFSEQYF. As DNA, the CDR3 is TGTGCCAGCTCACCGTCATTGGGGACAGGGTTTTCCGAGCAGTACTTC.

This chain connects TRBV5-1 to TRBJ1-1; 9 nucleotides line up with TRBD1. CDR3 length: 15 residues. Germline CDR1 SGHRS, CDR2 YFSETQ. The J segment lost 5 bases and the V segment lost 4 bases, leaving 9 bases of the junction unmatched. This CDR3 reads CASSLTTGTGTEAFF. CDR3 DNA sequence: TGCGCCAGCAGCCTCACCACCGGGACAGGGACTGAAGCTTTCTTT.

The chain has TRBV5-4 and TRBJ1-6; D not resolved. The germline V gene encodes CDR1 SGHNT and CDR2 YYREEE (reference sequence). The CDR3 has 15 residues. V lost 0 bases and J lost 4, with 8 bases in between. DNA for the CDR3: TGTGCCAGCAGCTTGGAGCCAGGATATAATTCACCCCTCCACTTT. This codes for CASSLEPGYNSPLHF. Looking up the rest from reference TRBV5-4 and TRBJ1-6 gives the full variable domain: ETGVTQSPTHLIKTRGQQVTLRCSSQSGHNTVSWYQQALGQGPQFIFQYYREEENGRGNFPPRFSGLQFPNYSSELNVNALELDDSALYLCASSLEPGYNSPLHFGNGTRLTVT.

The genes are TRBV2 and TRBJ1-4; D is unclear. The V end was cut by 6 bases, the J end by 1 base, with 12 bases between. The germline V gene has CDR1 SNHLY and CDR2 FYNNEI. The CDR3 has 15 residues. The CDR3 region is CASRAPGRTNEKLFF. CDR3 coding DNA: TGTGCCAGCAGGGCCCCTGGGAGAACTAATGAAAAACTGTTTTTT.

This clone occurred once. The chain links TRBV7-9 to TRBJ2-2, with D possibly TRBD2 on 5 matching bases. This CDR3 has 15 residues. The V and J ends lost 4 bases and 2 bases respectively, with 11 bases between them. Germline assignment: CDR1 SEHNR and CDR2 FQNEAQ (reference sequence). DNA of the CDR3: TGTGCCAGCAGCTCGCCCGGGGTAAACACCGGGGAGCTGTTTTTT. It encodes CASSSPGVNTGELFF.

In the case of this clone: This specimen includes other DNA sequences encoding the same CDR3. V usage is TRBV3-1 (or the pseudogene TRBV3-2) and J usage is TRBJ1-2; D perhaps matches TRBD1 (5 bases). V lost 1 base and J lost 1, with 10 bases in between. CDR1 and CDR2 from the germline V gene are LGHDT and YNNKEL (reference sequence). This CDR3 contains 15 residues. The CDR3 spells CASSQAGGGNYGYTF. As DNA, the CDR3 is TGTGCCAGCAGCCAAGCGGGGGGGGGTAACTATGGCTACACCTTC.

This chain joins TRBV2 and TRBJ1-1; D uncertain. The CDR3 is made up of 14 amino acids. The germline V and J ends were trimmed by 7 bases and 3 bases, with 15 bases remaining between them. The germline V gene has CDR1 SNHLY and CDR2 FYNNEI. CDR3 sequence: CASKGLAADTEAFF. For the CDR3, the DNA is TGTGCCAGCAAGGGCCTAGCAGCGGACACTGAAGCTTTCTTT.